Shown below are 32 T cell receptor beta chains from a single sample sequenced in a study of Ad26.COV2.S vaccination and SARS-CoV-2 variants. Assay used: immunoSEQ multiplex PCR; TCRdb lists only in-frame clones, some missing. The sample contains around 94,000 clones, roughly 80% of which appear only once. This specimen was peripheral blood, taken after recovery from COVID-19. Receptors were obtained from a human donor who had recovered from COVID-19.

The chain is built from TRBV7-9 and TRBJ2-5, with D unclear. In germline, CDR1 is SEHNR, CDR2 FQNEAQ (reference sequence). This CDR3 contains 15 residues. The V gene lost 1 base and the J gene lost 5 bases, with 14 bases spanning the gap. The CDR3 nucleotides read TGTGCCAGCAGCTTAGGGTCCTCTCGCGAGGAGACCCAGTACTTC. This translates into CASSLGSSREETQYF. The whole variable domain, filled in from reference TRBV7-9 and TRBJ2-5, reads DTGVSQNPRHKITKRGQNVTFRCDPISEHNRLYWYRQTLGQGPEFLTYFQNEAQLEKSRLLSDRFSAERPKGSFSTLEIQRTEQGDSAMYLCASSLGSSREETQYFGPGTRLLVL.

The chain uses TRBV6-1 and TRBJ1-2; D is ambiguous. This CDR3 region has 10 residues. V was clipped by 3 bases and J by 12 bases, with 8 bases between them. Germline V gene data show CDR1 as MNHNS and CDR2 as SASEGT. CDR3 loop: CASSDRGDTF. The CDR3 region has the DNA TGTGCCAGCAGTGACAGAGGCGACACCTTC.

The chain couples TRBV9 to TRBJ1-2; tentative D call: TRBD1 (6 bases). V lost 3 bases and J lost 8, with 14 bases in between. Germline assignment: CDR1 SGDLS and CDR2 YYNGEE. The CDR3 spans 13 residues. This CDR3 reads CASSALQGQGYTF. CDR3 sequence (DNA): TGTGCCAGCAGCGCCCTCCAGGGGCAGGGCTACACCTTC. The full variable domain, in which reference TRBV9 and TRBJ1-2 provide the parts outside the CDR3, is DSGVTQTPKHLITATGQRVTLRCSPRSGDLSVYWYQQSLDQGLQFLIQYYNGEERAKGNILERFSAQQFPDLHSELNLSSLELGDSALYFCASSALQGQGYTFGSGTRLTVV.

V and J are TRBV7-2 and TRBJ2-7; 14 positions agree with TRBD2. The length of the CDR3 is 16 residues. Germline V CDR1 and CDR2: SGHTA, FQGNSA. The V and J ends lost 5 bases and 4 bases, in that order; junction bases with no gene match: 7. The CDR3 nucleotides read TGTGCCAGCAGCACGACTAGCGGGGGGGCTGGTTACGAGCAGTACTTC. Translation gives CASSTTSGGAGYEQYF.

CDR3: CAIRPRGRTEAFF. CDR3 in DNA: TGTGCCATCAGGCCCAGGGGGCGCACTGAAGCTTTCTTT. The chain has TRBV10-3 and TRBJ1-1; 8 bases are shared with TRBD1. J was trimmed by 4 bases and V by 6 bases; bases with no gene match: 4. From germline, CDR1 is ENHRY and CDR2 SYGVKD. The CDR3 has 13 residues.

This clone was recorded once. The rearrangement joins TRBV4-3 to TRBJ1-3; D gene unclear. Between the trimmed V and J ends, which lost 0 bases and 3 bases, there was a span of 18 bases. Germline V gives CDR1 LGHNA, CDR2 YSLEER. The CDR3 has 18 amino acids. CDR3 in DNA: TGCGCCAGCAGCCAAGATTTGTTGTCGTTGGGTCTTGGAAACACCATATATTTT. Amino acids: CASSQDLLSLGLGNTIYF.

The rearrangement joins TRBV4-3 to TRBJ1-1, with D unclear. V dropped 0 bases and J dropped 5 bases, with 13 bases sitting between them. The CDR3 contains 15 residues. Looked up from germline, CDR1 is LGHNA and CDR2 is YSLEER. CDR3 protein: CASSQDSSVGTEAFF. The DNA for the CDR3 is TGCGCCAGCAGCCAAGATTCCAGCGTCGGGACTGAAGCTTTCTTT.

V and J are TRBV3-1 (or the pseudogene TRBV3-2) and TRBJ2-5, with 8 positions matching TRBD1. The CDR3 totals 14 residues. V trimming: 6 bases; J trimming: 3 bases; junction bases outside the gene matches: 6. Germline CDR1 is LGHDT and CDR2 is YNNKEL (reference sequence). This CDR3 is CASSAPGQEETQYF. CDR3 in DNA: TGTGCCAGCAGTGCACCGGGACAGGAAGAGACCCAGTACTTC.

The gene calls are TRBV6-6 and TRBJ1-1; no reliable D call. V lost 2 bases and J 0 bases, leaving 10 bases between the germline ends. Per germline, CDR1 MNHNY and CDR2 SVGAGI (reference sequence). The CDR3 is 15 amino acids. The CDR3 is CASSYGLAMNTEAFF. For the CDR3, the DNA is TGTGCCAGCAGTTACGGGCTAGCAATGAACACTGAAGCTTTCTTT.

The chain recombines TRBV6-5 with TRBJ2-2; D is unresolved. V was pared by 5 bases and J by 4 bases, with 5 bases between. Germline CDR1 and CDR2: MNHEY and SVGAGI. The CDR3 runs to 12 residues. CDR3: CASSRITGELFF. The CDR3 DNA reads TGTGCCAGCAGTAGAATCACCGGGGAGCTGTTTTTT.

The CDR3 DNA reads TGTGCCAGCTCACCTTCCAGGGACGAGACCCAGTACTTC. It translates to CASSPSRDETQYF. The chain is built from TRBV18 and TRBJ2-5; D tentatively reads TRBD1 or TRBD2 (5 bases each). The V gene's germline CDR1 is KGHSH and CDR2 LQKENI. The ends were cut back, 3 bases at V and 5 bases at J, with 10 bases in the middle. This CDR3 has 13 amino acids.

The J gene is TRBJ1-1, the V gene TRBV5-1; D is perhaps TRBD1 (5 bases). This CDR3 region has 16 residues. V lost 7 bases, J lost 3 bases, and 22 bases lay in between. Germline loops: CDR1 SGHRS, CDR2 YFSETQ. DNA for the CDR3: TGCGCCAGCGGTCCCGGGGCCACGACAAAAGACACTGAAGCTTTCTTT. Protein product: CASGPGATTKDTEAFF.

In its sample, this clone was seen a few times. The V call is TRBV6-7, the J call TRBJ2-1, with 8 bases that match TRBD1. TRBV6-7 belongs to the ORF category, with a function that is uncertain. V gave up 6 bases and J gave up 5 bases; unmatched junction bases: 12. The CDR3 length is 16 residues. CDR3 coding DNA: TGTGCCAGCAGCCCTCTCCCGGGACAGGTCCACAATGAGCAGTTCTTC. It is translated as CASSPLPGQVHNEQFF.

The V and J genes are TRBV30 and TRBJ1-4, with D hard to call. CDR3 length equals 13 residues. Trimming removed 4 bases from V and 8 bases from J, with 14 bases in between. The germline gives CDR1 GTSNPN, CDR2 SVGIG (reference sequence). The CDR3 DNA follows: TGTGCCTGGAAACACAATGCGTGGGAAAAACTGTTTTTT. Its protein is CAWKHNAWEKLFF.

V is TRBV30 and J is TRBJ1-5; perhaps TRBD1 as D (5 bases). The germline gives CDR1 GTSNPN, CDR2 SVGIG (reference sequence). The CDR3 is made up of 12 amino acids. Trimming left V 2 bases short and J 5 bases short, with 7 bases between. DNA for the CDR3: TGTGCCTGGAGTACGGGGGATCAGCCCCAGCATTTT. Translating gives CAWSTGDQPQHF.

The V call is TRBV5-1, the J call TRBJ2-3; D gene uncertain. CDR1 SGHRS and CDR2 YFSETQ come from the germline V gene. Deletions cut 2 bases from V and 0 bases from J, with 7 bases between. The CDR3 is made up of 14 amino acids. The CDR3 here is CASSLESSTDTQYF. The CDR3 DNA reads TGCGCCAGCAGCTTAGAGAGTAGCACAGATACGCAGTATTTT.

This chain connects TRBV6-5 to TRBJ2-3; TRBD1 might be the D (5 bases). The V end lost 7 bases, the J end lost 0 bases, and 14 bases lay between the germline ends. CDR1 and CDR2 from the germline V gene are MNHEY and SVGAGI. CDR3 length: 15 residues. CDR3 residues: CASTRASGSTDTQYF. CDR3 bases: TGTGCCAGCACCCGAGCGTCAGGGAGCACAGATACGCAGTATTTT.

The rearrangement uses TRBV9 and TRBJ2-1; TRBD1 agrees at 11 bases. Looked up from germline, CDR1 is SGDLS and CDR2 is YYNGEE. The CDR3 extends over 15 amino acids. V was clipped by 1 base and J by 6 bases; unmatched bases: 3. DNA of the CDR3: TGTGCCAGCAGCGTACAAGGGACAGGGGGCAATGAGCAGTTCTTC. It encodes CASSVQGTGGNEQFF.

The chain has TRBV2 and TRBJ1-4, with D uncertain. CDR1 is SNHLY and CDR2 is FYNNEI in the germline V gene. CDR3 length: 10 residues. Deletions cut 8 bases from V and 6 bases from J, with 4 bases between. CDR3 nucleotide sequence: TGTGCCAGCCAACATGAAAAACTGTTTTTT. Protein product: CASQHEKLFF.

The chain recombines TRBV18 with TRBJ2-4; weak D call: TRBD2 (5 bases). CDR1 and CDR2 from the germline V gene are KGHSH and LQKENI. Trimming shortened V by 0 bases and J by 0 bases, and 12 bases separated the two germline ends. The CDR3 covers 17 residues. CDR3 amino acids: CASSPPEGWLAKNIQYF. The CDR3 coding sequence is TGTGCCAGCTCACCACCTGAGGGTTGGCTAGCCAAAAACATTCAGTACTTC.

The genes are TRBV7-3 and TRBJ2-6; no clear D gene. V lost 2 bases, J lost 4 bases, and 24 bases lay in between. This CDR3 has 20 residues. Germline lookup yields CDR1 SGHTA and CDR2 FQGTGA. The CDR3 nucleotides are TGTGCCAGCAGCTTATCGATGAATAGCCTAACCCTGGCCGGGGCCAACGTCCTGACTTTC. Translating it yields CASSLSMNSLTLAGANVLTF.

The rearrangement joins TRBV13 to TRBJ1-2; 7 nucleotides match TRBD1. The CDR3 sequence is 15 residues long. Germline V gives CDR1 PRHDT, CDR2 FYEKMQ (reference sequence). V trimming: 4 bases; J trimming: 4 bases; junction bases outside the gene matches: 9. The CDR3 loop is CASSSGGGGGYGYTF. The CDR3 DNA sequence: TGTGCCAGCAGCTCCGGGGGAGGGGGCGGCTATGGCTACACCTTC. Filled out from reference TRBV13 and TRBJ1-2, the complete variable domain reads AAGVIQSPRHLIKEKRETATLKCYPIPRHDTVYWYQQGPGQDPQFLISFYEKMQSDKGSIPDRFSAQQFSDYHSELNMSSLELGDSALYFCASSSGGGGGYGYTFGSGTRLTVV.

V gene TRBV28 combines with J gene TRBJ1-4, with 10 nucleotides matching TRBD1. Germline trimming cut 2 bases from V and 5 bases from J; bases unmatched to any gene: 2. CDR1 and CDR2 (germline): MDHEN, SYDVKM. CDR3 size: 15 residues. The CDR3 nucleotides read TGTGCCAGCAGTTTACCGGGACAGGGGAATGAAAAACTGTTTTTT. Its protein product is CASSLPGQGNEKLFF.

The chain joins TRBV29-1 to TRBJ2-7; TRBD1 matches at 7 bases. The CDR3 is 14 residues long. Germline V gene data show CDR1 as SQVTM and CDR2 as ANQGSEA. The V segment lost 4 bases and the J segment 2 bases; nucleotides outside the gene matches: 8. CDR3 sequence (DNA): TGCAGCGTTGGGTCCCCAGGGGGTACCTACGAGCAGTACTTC. It codes for CSVGSPGGTYEQYF.

The chain has TRBV3-1 (or the pseudogene TRBV3-2) and TRBJ2-5; D gene uncertain. The CDR3 covers 13 residues. Germline-derived CDR1 and CDR2 are LGHDT and YNNKEL (reference sequence). V was shortened by 2 bases and J by 5 bases, with 9 bases between the two germline ends. The CDR3 spells CASSQFIAETQYF. The DNA of the CDR3 is TGTGCCAGCAGCCAATTCATCGCGGAGACCCAGTACTTC.

The chain employs TRBV28 and TRBJ1-1; D remains unclear. CDR1 MDHEN and CDR2 SYDVKM come from the germline V gene. The V end lost 4 bases, the J end lost 3 bases, and 15 bases lay between the germline ends. The CDR3 runs 15 residues. CDR3 protein: CASSSYTPHYTEAFF. For the CDR3, the DNA is TGTGCCAGCAGTTCCTATACCCCGCACTACACTGAAGCTTTCTTT.

The V call is TRBV29-1, the J call TRBJ2-3; 8 nucleotides align to TRBD2. CDR3 length equals 13 residues. Germline V CDR1 and CDR2: SQVTM, ANQGSEA. V lost 3 bases and J lost 1; bases outside the gene matches: 0. The CDR3 reads CSVDSGGTDTQYF. CDR3 DNA sequence: TGCAGCGTTGATAGCGGGGGCACAGATACGCAGTATTTT.

The chain uses TRBV19 and TRBJ1-4; D might be TRBD1 (5 bases). The CDR3 runs to 13 residues. CDR1 is LNHDA and CDR2 is SQIVND in the germline V gene (reference sequence). Trimming left V 6 bases short and J 7 bases short, with 12 bases between. CDR3 protein: CASRGQMGEKLFF. CDR3 in DNA: TGTGCCAGTAGGGGGCAAATGGGTGAAAAACTGTTTTTT. Complete variable domain (other parts from reference TRBV19 and TRBJ1-4): DGGITQSPKYLFRKEGQNVTLSCEQNLNHDAMYWYRQDPGQGLRLIYYSQIVNDFQKGDIAEGYSVSREKKESFPLTVTSAQKNPTAFYLCASRGQMGEKLFFGSGTQLSVL.

This sequence joins TRBV29-1 and TRBJ2-1; 7 bases align to TRBD1. J gave up 11 bases and V 5 bases, and 6 bases lay outside the gene matches. The CDR3 runs to 11 residues. CDR1 and CDR2 (germline): SQVTM, ANQGSEA. The CDR3 spells CSVKTGPKQFF. CDR3 nucleotide sequence: TGCAGCGTTAAGACAGGGCCTAAGCAGTTCTTC.

The chain couples TRBV30 to TRBJ1-4, with no clear D. CDR3 size: 13 residues. Per the germline V gene, CDR1 is GTSNPN and CDR2 is SVGIG (reference sequence). The V end was cut by 2 bases, the J end by 8 bases, with 12 bases between. The CDR3 coding sequence is TGTGCCTGGAGTACGACGGGTGGGGAAAAACTGTTTTTT. This encodes CAWSTTGGEKLFF.

The gene calls are TRBV24-1 and TRBJ1-2, with D possibly matching TRBD1 (5 bases). CDR3 length: 15 amino acids. Trimming removed 4 bases at V and 4 bases at J, with 15 bases between. Germline V CDR1 and CDR2: KGHDR, SFDVKD. The CDR3 loop reads CATSDPGRLAYGYTF. The CDR3, as DNA: TGTGCCACCAGTGACCCGGGACGGTTGGCCTATGGCTACACCTTC.

The chain has TRBV9 and TRBJ2-3; 8 bases fit TRBD2. Trimming at V came to 0 bases and at J to 0 bases, leaving 9 bases not matched to a gene. From germline, CDR1 is SGDLS and CDR2 YYNGEE. The CDR3 covers 18 residues. CDR3: CASSVGEGGTRSTDTQYF. CDR3 bases: TGTGCCAGCAGCGTAGGCGAAGGGGGGACTAGGAGCACAGATACGCAGTATTTT.